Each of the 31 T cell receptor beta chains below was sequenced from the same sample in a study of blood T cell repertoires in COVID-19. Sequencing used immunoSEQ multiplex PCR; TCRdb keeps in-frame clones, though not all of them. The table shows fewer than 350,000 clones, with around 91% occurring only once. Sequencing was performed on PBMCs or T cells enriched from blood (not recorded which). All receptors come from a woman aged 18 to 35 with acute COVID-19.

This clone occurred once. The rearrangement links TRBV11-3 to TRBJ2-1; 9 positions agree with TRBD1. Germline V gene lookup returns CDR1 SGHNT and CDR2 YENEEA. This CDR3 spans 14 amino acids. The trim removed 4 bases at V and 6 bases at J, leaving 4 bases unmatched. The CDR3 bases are TGTGCCAGCAGCTGGGGACAGGGCGTCAATGAGCAGTTCTTC. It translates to CASSWGQGVNEQFF.

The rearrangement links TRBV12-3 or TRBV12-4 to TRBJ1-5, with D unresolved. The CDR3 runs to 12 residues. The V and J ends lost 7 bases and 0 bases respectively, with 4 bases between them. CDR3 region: CASKYSNQPQHF. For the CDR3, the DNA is TGTGCCAGCAAATATAGCAATCAGCCCCAGCATTTT.

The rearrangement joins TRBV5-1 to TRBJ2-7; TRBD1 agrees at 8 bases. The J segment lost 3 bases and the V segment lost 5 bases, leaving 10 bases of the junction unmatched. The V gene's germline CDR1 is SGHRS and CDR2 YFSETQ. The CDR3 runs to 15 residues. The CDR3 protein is CASSRAGGVGYEQYF. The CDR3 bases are TGCGCCAGCAGTCGCGCAGGGGGCGTAGGCTACGAGCAGTACTTC. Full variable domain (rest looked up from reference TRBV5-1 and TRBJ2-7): KAGVTQTPRYLIKTRGQQVTLSCSPISGHRSVSWYQQTPGQGLQFLFEYFSETQRNKGNFPGRFSGRQFSNSRSEMNVSTLELGDSALYLCASSRAGGVGYEQYFGPGTRLTVT.

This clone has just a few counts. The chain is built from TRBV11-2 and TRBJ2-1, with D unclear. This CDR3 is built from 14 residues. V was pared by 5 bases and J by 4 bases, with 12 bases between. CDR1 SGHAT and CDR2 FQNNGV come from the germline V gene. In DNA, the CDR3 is TGTGCCAGCAGCCACGGTCAGGTATACAATGAGCAGTTCTTC. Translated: CASSHGQVYNEQFF.

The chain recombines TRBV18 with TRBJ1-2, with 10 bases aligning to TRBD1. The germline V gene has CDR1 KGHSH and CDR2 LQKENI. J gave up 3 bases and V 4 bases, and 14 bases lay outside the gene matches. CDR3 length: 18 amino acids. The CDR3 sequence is CASSRFRYPGQGHYGYTF. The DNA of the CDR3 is TGTGCCAGCTCACGATTCCGATATCCGGGACAGGGGCACTATGGCTACACCTTC.

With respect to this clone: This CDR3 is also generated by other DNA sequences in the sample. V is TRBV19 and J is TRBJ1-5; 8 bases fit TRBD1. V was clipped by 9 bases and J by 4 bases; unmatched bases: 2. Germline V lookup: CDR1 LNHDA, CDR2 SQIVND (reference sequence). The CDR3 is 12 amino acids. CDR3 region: CASDRGNQPQHF. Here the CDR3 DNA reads TGTGCCAGCGACAGGGGAAATCAGCCCCAGCATTTT.

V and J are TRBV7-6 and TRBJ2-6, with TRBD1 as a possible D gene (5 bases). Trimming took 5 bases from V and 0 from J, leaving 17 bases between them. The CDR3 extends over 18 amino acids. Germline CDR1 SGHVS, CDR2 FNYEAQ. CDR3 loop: CASSPRGAGSSGANVLTF. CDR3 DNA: TGTGCCAGCAGCCCCCGTGGGGCCGGAAGCTCTGGGGCCAACGTCCTGACTTTC.

Here the CDR3 DNA reads TGTGCCAGCTCAAGCAGACAGCCCCTGAGCTCTGGAAACACCATATATTTT. This encodes CASSSRQPLSSGNTIYF. V usage is TRBV18 and J usage is TRBJ1-3; a weak D match, TRBD1 (5 bases). Germline-derived CDR1 and CDR2 are KGHSH and LQKENI. The CDR3 is 17 residues long. Trimming removed 5 bases from V and 0 bases from J, with 17 bases in between. The entire variable domain, with the rest obtained from reference TRBV18 and TRBJ1-3, is as follows: NAGVMQNPRHLVRRRGQEARLRCSPMKGHSHVYWYRQLPEEGLKFMVYLQKENIIDESGMPKERFSAEFPKEGPSILRIQQVVRGDSAAYFCASSSRQPLSSGNTIYFGEGSWLTVV.

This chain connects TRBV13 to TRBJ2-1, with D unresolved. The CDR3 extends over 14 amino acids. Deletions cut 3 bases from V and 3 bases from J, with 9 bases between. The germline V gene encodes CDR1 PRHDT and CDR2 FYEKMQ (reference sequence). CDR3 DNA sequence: TGTGCCAGCAGCTTCCAGGCCTACTACAATGAGCAGTTCTTC. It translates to CASSFQAYYNEQFF.

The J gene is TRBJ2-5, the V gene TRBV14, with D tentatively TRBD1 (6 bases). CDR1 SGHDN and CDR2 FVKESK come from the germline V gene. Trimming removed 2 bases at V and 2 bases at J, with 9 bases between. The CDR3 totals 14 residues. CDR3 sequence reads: CASSQIGQQETQYF. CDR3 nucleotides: TGTGCCAGCAGCCAAATAGGACAGCAAGAGACCCAGTACTTC.

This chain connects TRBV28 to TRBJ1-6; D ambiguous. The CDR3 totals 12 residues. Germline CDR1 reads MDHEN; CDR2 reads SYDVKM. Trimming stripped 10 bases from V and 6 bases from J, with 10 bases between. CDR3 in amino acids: CATIGVNSPLHF. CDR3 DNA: TGTGCCACCATTGGAGTTAATTCACCCCTCCACTTT.

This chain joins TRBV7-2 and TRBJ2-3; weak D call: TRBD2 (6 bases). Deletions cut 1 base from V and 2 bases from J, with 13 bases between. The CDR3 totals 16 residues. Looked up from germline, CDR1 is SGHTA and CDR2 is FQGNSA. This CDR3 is CASSLGGAGFTDTQYF. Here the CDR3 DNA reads TGTGCCAGCAGCTTAGGCGGGGCAGGGTTCACAGATACGCAGTATTTT.

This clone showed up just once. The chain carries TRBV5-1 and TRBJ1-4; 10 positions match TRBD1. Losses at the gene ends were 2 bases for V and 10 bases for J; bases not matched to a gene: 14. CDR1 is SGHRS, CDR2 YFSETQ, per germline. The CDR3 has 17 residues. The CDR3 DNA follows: TGCGCCAGCAGCTTCGGGGACAGGGGTCATCGTGCGCCAAAACTGTTTTTT. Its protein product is CASSFGDRGHRAPKLFF.

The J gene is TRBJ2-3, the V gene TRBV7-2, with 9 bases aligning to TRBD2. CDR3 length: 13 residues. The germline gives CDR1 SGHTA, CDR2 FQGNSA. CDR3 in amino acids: CAEREASTDTQYF. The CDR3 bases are TGTGCAGAGCGGGAGGCGAGCACAGATACGCAGTATTTT.

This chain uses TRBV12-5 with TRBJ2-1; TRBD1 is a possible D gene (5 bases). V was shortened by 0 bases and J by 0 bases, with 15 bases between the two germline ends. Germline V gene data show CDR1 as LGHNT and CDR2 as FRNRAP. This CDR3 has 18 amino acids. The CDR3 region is CASGLVPDGDSSYNEQFF. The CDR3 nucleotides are TGTGCTAGTGGTTTGGTCCCTGATGGCGACAGCTCCTACAATGAGCAGTTCTTC.

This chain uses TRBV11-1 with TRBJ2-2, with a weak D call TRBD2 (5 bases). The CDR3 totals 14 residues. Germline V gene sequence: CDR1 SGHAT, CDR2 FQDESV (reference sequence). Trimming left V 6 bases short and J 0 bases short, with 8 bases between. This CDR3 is CASRRLPNTGELFF. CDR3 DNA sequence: TGTGCCAGCAGGCGACTACCGAACACCGGGGAGCTGTTTTTT.

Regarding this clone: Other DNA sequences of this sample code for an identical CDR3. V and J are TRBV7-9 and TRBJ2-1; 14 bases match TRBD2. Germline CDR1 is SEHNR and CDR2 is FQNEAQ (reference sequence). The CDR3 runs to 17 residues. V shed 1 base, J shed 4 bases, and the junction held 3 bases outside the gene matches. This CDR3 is CASSLGGTSGRYNEQFF. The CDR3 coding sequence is TGTGCCAGCAGCTTAGGTGGGACTAGCGGGAGATACAATGAGCAGTTCTTC.

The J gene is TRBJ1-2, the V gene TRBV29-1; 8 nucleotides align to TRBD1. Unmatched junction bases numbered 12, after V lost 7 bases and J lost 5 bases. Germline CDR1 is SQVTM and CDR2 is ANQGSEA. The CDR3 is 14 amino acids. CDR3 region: CSATAGTGTYGYTF. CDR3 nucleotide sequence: TGCAGCGCCACTGCCGGGACAGGAACTTATGGCTACACCTTC.

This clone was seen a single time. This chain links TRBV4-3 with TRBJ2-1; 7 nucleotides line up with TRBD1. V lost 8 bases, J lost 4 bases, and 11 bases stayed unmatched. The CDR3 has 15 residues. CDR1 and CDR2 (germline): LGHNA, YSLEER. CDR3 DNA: TGCGCCAGCGGGACCGGGACAGCGCTATACAATGAGCAGTTCTTC. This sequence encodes CASGTGTALYNEQFF.

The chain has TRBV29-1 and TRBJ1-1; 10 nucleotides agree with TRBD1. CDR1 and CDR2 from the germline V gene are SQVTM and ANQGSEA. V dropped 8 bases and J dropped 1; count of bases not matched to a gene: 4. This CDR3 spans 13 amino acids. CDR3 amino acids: CSIRTGGNTEAFF. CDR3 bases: TGCAGCATTCGGACAGGGGGGAACACTGAAGCTTTCTTT. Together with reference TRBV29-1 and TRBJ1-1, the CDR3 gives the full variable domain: SAVISQKPSRDICQRGTSLTIQCQVDSQVTMMFWYRQQPGQSLTLIATANQGSEATYESGFVIDKFPISRPNLTFSTLTVSNMSPEDSSIYLCSIRTGGNTEAFFGQGTRLTVV.

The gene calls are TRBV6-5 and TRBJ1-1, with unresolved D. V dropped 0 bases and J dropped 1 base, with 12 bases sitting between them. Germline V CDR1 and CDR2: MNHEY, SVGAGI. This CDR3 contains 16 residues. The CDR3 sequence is CASSYSPRPTNTEAFF. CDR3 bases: TGTGCCAGCAGTTACTCGCCTAGACCGACGAACACTGAAGCTTTCTTT.

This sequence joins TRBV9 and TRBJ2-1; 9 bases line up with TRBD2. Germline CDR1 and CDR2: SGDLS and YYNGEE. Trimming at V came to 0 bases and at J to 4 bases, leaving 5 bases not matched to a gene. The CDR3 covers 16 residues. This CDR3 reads CASSVVAGGPYNEQFF. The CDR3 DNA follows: TGTGCCAGCAGCGTAGTGGCGGGAGGGCCGTACAATGAGCAGTTCTTC. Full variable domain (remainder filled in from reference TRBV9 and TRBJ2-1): DSGVTQTPKHLITATGQRVTLRCSPRSGDLSVYWYQQSLDQGLQFLIQYYNGEERAKGNILERFSAQQFPDLHSELNLSSLELGDSALYFCASSVVAGGPYNEQFFGPGTRLTVL.

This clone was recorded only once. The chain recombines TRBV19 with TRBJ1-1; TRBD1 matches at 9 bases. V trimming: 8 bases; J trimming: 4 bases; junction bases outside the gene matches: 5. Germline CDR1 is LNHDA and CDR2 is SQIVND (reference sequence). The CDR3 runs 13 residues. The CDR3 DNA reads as TGTGCCAGTTCGACAGGGGGGGGCACTGAAGCTTTCTTT. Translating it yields CASSTGGGTEAFF.

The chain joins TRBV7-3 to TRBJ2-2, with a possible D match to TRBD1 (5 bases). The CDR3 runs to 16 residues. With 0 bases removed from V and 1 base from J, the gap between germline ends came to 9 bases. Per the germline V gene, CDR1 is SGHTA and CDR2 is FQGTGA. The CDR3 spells CASSLTRTQNTGELFF. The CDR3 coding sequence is TGTGCCAGCAGCTTAACAAGGACACAGAACACCGGGGAGCTGTTTTTT.

The CDR3 DNA reads as TGTGCCAGCTCACCACCGTCGGGACAGGGCTTCCAGTACTTC. Protein product: CASSPPSGQGFQYF. The chain uses TRBV18 and TRBJ2-7, with 9 nucleotides matching TRBD1. After removal of 0 bases from V and 10 bases from J, the junction contained 7 bases not matched to a gene. The V gene's germline CDR1 is KGHSH and CDR2 LQKENI. This CDR3 is built from 14 residues.

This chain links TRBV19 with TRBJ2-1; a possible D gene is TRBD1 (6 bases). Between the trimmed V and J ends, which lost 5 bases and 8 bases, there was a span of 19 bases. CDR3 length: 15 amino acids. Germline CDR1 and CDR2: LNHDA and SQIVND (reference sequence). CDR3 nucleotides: TGTGCCAGTAGTCACCCAATCAGGGGTGGGGATGAGCAGTTCTTC. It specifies CASSHPIRGGDEQFF.

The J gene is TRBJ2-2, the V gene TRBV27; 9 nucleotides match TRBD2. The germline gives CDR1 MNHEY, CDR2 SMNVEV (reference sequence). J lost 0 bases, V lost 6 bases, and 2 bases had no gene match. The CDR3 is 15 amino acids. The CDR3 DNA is TGTGCCAGCAGGGGACTAGCCGCGAACACCGGGGAGCTGTTTTTT. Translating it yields CASRGLAANTGELFF.

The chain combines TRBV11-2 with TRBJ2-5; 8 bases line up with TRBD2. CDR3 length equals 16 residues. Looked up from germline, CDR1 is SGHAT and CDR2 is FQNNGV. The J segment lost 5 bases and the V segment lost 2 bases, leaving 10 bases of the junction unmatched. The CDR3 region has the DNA TGTGCCAGCAGCTTATCACTAGCGGAGCTTGGGGAGACCCAGTACTTC. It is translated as CASSLSLAELGETQYF.

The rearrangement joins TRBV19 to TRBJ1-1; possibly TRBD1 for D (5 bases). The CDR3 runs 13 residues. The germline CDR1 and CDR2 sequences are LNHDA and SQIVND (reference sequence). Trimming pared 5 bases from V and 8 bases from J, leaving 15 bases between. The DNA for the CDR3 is TGTGCCAGTAGTTCCCTAGACAGATCGGAAGCTTTCTTT. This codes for CASSSLDRSEAFF.

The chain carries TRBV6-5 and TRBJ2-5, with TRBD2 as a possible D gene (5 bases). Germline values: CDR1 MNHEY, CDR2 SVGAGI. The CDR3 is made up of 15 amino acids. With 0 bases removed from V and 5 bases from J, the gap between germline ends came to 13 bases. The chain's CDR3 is CASSYSPARVETQYF. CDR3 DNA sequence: TGTGCCAGCAGTTACTCTCCGGCGAGGGTGGAGACCCAGTACTTC.

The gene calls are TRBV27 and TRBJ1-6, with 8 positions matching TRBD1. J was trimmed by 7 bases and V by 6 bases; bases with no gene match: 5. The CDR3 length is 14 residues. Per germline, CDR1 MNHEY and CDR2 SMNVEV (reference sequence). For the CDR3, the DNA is TGTGCCAGCAGATTTGACAGGGGAAATTCACCCCTCCACTTT. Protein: CASRFDRGNSPLHF.